By its share, the clone carrying this T cell receptor (beta chain) is medium-sized. Its antigen is as yet unknown. V lost 0 bases and J lost 6, with 17 bases in between. CDR3 length equals 16 residues. The V gene's germline CDR1 is LGHNA and CDR2 YNFKEQ. The sample belongs to a study of CD4+ T cells in melanoma. Study-wide results and limits: Reportedly, melanoma neoantigen-specific CD4+ T cells showed varied differentiation states.

The data were produced by immunoSEQ multiplex PCR, yet TCRdb's version contains in-frame clones alone and is incomplete. The repertoire holds more than 13,000 clones, about 62% seen once, with approximately 15% in the top ten. The TCR sequence derives from a human donor with melanoma. The sequenced material came from cells from a culture (not recorded whether cultured in vitro). The V and J genes are TRBV4-2 and TRBJ1-2, with D perhaps matching TRBD1 (6 bases). CDR3 sequence: CASSQDIRDTRHGYTF. The CDR3 region has the DNA TGTGCCAGCAGCCAAGATATCCGGGACACACGTCATGGCTACACCTTC.